The TCR beta chain under discussion was sequenced for a study of blood T cell repertoires in COVID-19 (dated by TCRdb to the early 2020s). Regarding the research as a whole: Collaborator samples came from the United States, Italy and Spain and covered acute and convalescent phases of COVID-19. Subjects who had been exposed to COVID-19, were actively infected with it, or had recovered from it provided the deeply sampled blood TCRbeta repertoires that made up the dataset. Samples were obtained from the ongoing ImmuneRACE study (first 160 participants) and from some 1,200 subjects provided by 6 global collaborators. Where available, HLA class I and class II types were obtained from metadata supplied by the sample provider rather than from assay-based typing. The repertoires were released in a freely available public database meant as a resource for research on the immune response to SARS-CoV-2. The prospective study material was composed of cDNA or gDNA derived from T cells, B-cell-depleted T cells, or PBMCs. Nearly every sample came with metadata listing a de-identified subject ID, COVID-19 status, age in years and sex. The study at large found these results: How much clinical and demographic metadata was included differed by source and by participant, and the metadata was provided uncurated.

At one collaborating source in Seattle, patients were enrolled during active infection and were followed longitudinally through the course of disease. Each collaborating institution followed its own protocols to collect whole blood in K2EDTA tubes. For TCRbeta analysis, collaborators shipped samples in one of three forms: frozen whole blood, isolated PBMCs, or DNA extracted from either of those sample types. The CDR3 contains 15 residues, cysteine and phenylalanine counted. The only DNA kept is the CDR3, 45 bases in frame from the first base. As encoded in the germline V gene, CDR1 is MGHRA while CDR2 is YSYEKL. At the junction V is shortened by 5 bases and J by 8 bases; bases outside the gene matches: 10. This clone was observed a few times. Its antigen target is currently unknown. Base-call qualities are not available, and no considerably larger clone is one nucleotide away. TCRbeta CDR3 regions were amplified from genomic DNA using the immunoSEQ Assay, a bias-controlled multiplex PCR. On the study's bioinformatics: Within the assay, amplification of reference gene primers was used to estimate how many nucleated cells each sample contained. To quantify the absolute abundance of each unique TCRbeta CDR3 rearrangement, sequence reads were collapsed and filtered. For each sample, productive Simpson clonality was calculated as the square root of Simpson's diversity index over productive rearrangements. TCRdb provides this immuneACCESS table in a form limited to in-frame rearrangements. Some clones are lacking; in checked studies, under half of them reflect an unresolved V gene, and why the rest are absent is not known. That table supplies the V and J calls and clone size; D and trimming were determined from the DNA. The sample profile shows 250,000 to 350,000 clones; 70% to 90% of them were found once. The ten largest clones capture over 5% of the sample.

This TCR was recovered from a woman aged 50 to 60 with COVID-19, enrolled during active disease. Recombination connected TRBV4-1 to TRBJ2-2, with 8 bases in between that match TRBD1. Sequenced material: peripheral blood. The CDR3 protein is CASSKNIQGVGELFF. The bases read TGCGCCAGCAGCAAAAATATACAGGGGGTTGGGGAGCTGTTTTTT.